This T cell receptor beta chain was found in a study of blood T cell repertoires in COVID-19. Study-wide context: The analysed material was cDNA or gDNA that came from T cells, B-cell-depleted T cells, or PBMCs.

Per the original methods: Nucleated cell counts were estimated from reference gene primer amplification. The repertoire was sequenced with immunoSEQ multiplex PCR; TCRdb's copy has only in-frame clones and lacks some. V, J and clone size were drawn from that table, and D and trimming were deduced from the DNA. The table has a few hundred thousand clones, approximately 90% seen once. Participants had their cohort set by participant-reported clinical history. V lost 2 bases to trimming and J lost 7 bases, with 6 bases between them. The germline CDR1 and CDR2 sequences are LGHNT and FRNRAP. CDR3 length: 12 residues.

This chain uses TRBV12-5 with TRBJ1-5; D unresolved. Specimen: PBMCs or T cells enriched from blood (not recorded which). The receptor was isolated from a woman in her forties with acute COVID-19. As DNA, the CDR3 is TGTGCTAGTGGTTTGAGCGAACAGCCCCAGCATTTT. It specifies CASGLSEQPQHF.